Each of the 17 T cell receptor beta chains below was sequenced from the same sample in a study of T cell responses to AZD1222 COVID-19 vaccine. This table comes from immunoSEQ multiplex PCR, and its TCRdb copy is limited to in-frame clones, with some not included. This sample's table reports more than 110,000 clones. Sequenced: peripheral blood. These receptors were taken from an adult in good health.

The chain is built from TRBV12-3 or TRBV12-4 and TRBJ2-1, with D unresolved. This CDR3 region has 11 residues. The V gene lost 6 bases and the J gene lost 6 bases, with 6 bases spanning the gap. The CDR3 bases are TGTGCCAGCAGGTGGGGCAATGAGCAGTTCTTC. Amino acids: CASRWGNEQFF.

This sequence joins TRBV19 and TRBJ2-1; no firm D call. CDR1 is LNHDA and CDR2 is SQIVND in the germline V gene (reference sequence). CDR3 length: 14 amino acids. V lost 3 bases, J lost 4 bases, and 10 bases lay in between. In DNA, the CDR3 is TGTGCCAGTAGTATTGACCCGAGGTACAATGAGCAGTTCTTC. Encoded protein: CASSIDPRYNEQFF.

This chain connects TRBV5-5 to TRBJ2-2; D possibly uses TRBD1 or TRBD2 (6 bases each). The CDR3 spans 13 residues. Per the germline V gene, CDR1 is SGHKS and CDR2 is YYEKEE (reference sequence). V lost 1 base to trimming and J lost 6 bases, with 7 bases between them. The CDR3 loop reads CASSLRGAGELFF. The CDR3 DNA follows: TGTGCCAGCAGCTTGAGGGGGGCCGGGGAGCTGTTTTTT.

This rearrangement joins TRBV18 to TRBJ1-1; 12 positions agree with TRBD1. CDR3 length equals 17 residues. Germline V gene data show CDR1 as KGHSH and CDR2 as LQKENI. Trimming removed 4 bases from V and 4 bases from J; junction bases left unmatched: 10. CDR3 sequence reads: CASSLSGTGGSATEAFF. CDR3 DNA sequence: TGTGCCAGCTCACTTTCCGGGACAGGGGGCTCGGCCACTGAAGCTTTCTTT.

The chain employs TRBV11-3 and TRBJ1-3; D gene ambiguous. Looked up from germline, CDR1 is SGHNT and CDR2 is YENEEA. Trimming left V 4 bases short and J 0 bases short, with 10 bases between. The CDR3 spans 15 residues. The CDR3 DNA is TGTGCCAGCAGCTCCGGAGTGTCCTCTGGAAACACCATATATTTT. It translates to CASSSGVSSGNTIYF.

This sequence joins TRBV6-5 and TRBJ1-4; no clear D. This CDR3 spans 14 amino acids. Germline V gene lookup returns CDR1 MNHEY and CDR2 SVGAGI. Between the trimmed V and J ends, which lost 0 bases and 6 bases, there was a span of 8 bases. The CDR3: CASSYSAGDEKLFF. DNA of the CDR3: TGTGCCAGCAGTTACTCAGCCGGGGATGAAAAACTGTTTTTT.

The rearrangement links TRBV7-2 to TRBJ2-2; 10 nucleotides align to TRBD1. Trimming at V came to 7 bases and at J to 4 bases, leaving 3 bases not matched to a gene. Germline values: CDR1 SGHTA, CDR2 FQGNSA. CDR3 size: 14 residues. The CDR3 is CASIRDRGTGELFF. In nucleotides, the CDR3 is TGTGCCAGCATCCGGGACAGGGGCACCGGGGAGCTGTTTTTT.

The V and J genes are TRBV4-2 and TRBJ2-2; TRBD1 or TRBD2 may be the D gene (5 bases each). Trimming pared 1 base from V and 6 bases from J, leaving 15 bases between. The CDR3 contains 16 residues. Germline V gene sequence: CDR1 LGHNA, CDR2 YNFKEQ. Here the CDR3 reads CASSQVGQGDAGELFF. As DNA, the CDR3 is TGTGCCAGCAGCCAAGTGGGCCAGGGAGACGCCGGGGAGCTGTTTTTT.

The chain joins TRBV2 to TRBJ2-6, with D perhaps TRBD1 or TRBD2 (5 bases each). V gave up 3 bases and J gave up 2 bases, with 8 bases separating them. This CDR3 contains 15 residues. In germline, CDR1 is SNHLY, CDR2 FYNNEI. CDR3 nucleotides: TGTGCCAGCAGTGATGAGGGGACTGGGGCCAACGTCCTGACTTTC. This encodes CASSDEGTGANVLTF.

About this clone itself: One end of the junction fails to match germline, which may point to a read error. This CDR3 is also generated by other DNA sequences in the sample. The rearrangement links TRBV2 to TRBJ2-7; 9 nucleotides agree with TRBD2. The CDR3 totals 16 residues. The germline gives CDR1 SNHLY, CDR2 FYNNEI. The CDR3 protein is CASSERPSGELYEQYF. The DNA for the CDR3 is TGTGCCAGCAGCGAGAGACCTAGCGGGGAACTATACGAGCAATACTTC.

The chain joins TRBV28 to TRBJ2-1; a possible D gene is TRBD2 (5 bases). The CDR3 loop spans 16 amino acids. Trimming left V 6 bases short and J 8 bases short, with 23 bases between. Germline assignment: CDR1 MDHEN and CDR2 SYDVKM. The CDR3 loop reads CASSPTAGTNRDEQFF. The CDR3 nucleotides read TGTGCCAGCAGCCCTACCGCGGGTACTAACCGGGATGAGCAGTTCTTC.

V usage is TRBV7-9 and J usage is TRBJ2-7; tentative D call: TRBD1 (6 bases). CDR3 size: 16 residues. Between the trimmed V and J ends, which lost 5 bases and 3 bases, there was a span of 20 bases. The germline V gene has CDR1 SEHNR and CDR2 FQNEAQ (reference sequence). CDR3 in amino acids: CASSPIDGTPSYEQYF. Written as DNA, the CDR3 is TGTGCCAGCAGCCCCATCGACGGGACACCTAGCTACGAGCAGTACTTC.

The V gene is TRBV28, the J gene TRBJ1-4, with TRBD1 matching over 9 bases. V lost 4 bases, J lost 6 bases, and 6 bases stayed unmatched. Germline values: CDR1 MDHEN, CDR2 SYDVKM. The CDR3 is made up of 15 amino acids. The CDR3 here is CASSYMTGGHEKLFF. CDR3 sequence (DNA): TGTGCCAGCAGTTATATGACAGGGGGGCATGAAAAACTGTTTTTT. The full variable domain, in which reference TRBV28 and TRBJ1-4 provide the parts outside the CDR3, is DVKVTQSSRYLVKRTGEKVFLECVQDMDHENMFWYRQDPGLGLRLIYFSYDVKMKEKGDIPEGYSVSREKKERFSLILESASTNQTSMYLCASSYMTGGHEKLFFGSGTQLSVL.

The chain recombines TRBV19 with TRBJ1-5; D unclear. The ends were cut back, 0 bases at V and 12 bases at J, with 9 bases in the middle. Germline lookup yields CDR1 LNHDA and CDR2 SQIVND (reference sequence). The CDR3 is 12 residues long. Here the CDR3 DNA reads TGTGCCAGTAGTATAGATGAGGGTCTCCAGCATTTT. Its protein is CASSIDEGLQHF.

The V call is TRBV7-2, the J call TRBJ2-3; D might be TRBD2 (5 bases). The CDR3 loop spans 15 amino acids. Trimming left V 5 bases short and J 2 bases short, with 14 bases between. Looked up from germline, CDR1 is SGHTA and CDR2 is FQGNSA. The CDR3 loop reads CASSPDFLTTDTQYF. The CDR3 DNA is TGTGCCAGCAGCCCGGACTTCCTCACCACAGATACGCAGTATTTT.

V usage is TRBV5-5 and J usage is TRBJ2-7; unclear D gene. The CDR3 length is 15 residues. Germline V gives CDR1 SGHKS, CDR2 YYEKEE (reference sequence). The V end was cut by 4 bases, the J end by 2 bases, with 16 bases between. The CDR3 DNA follows: TGTGCCAGCAGCCGCACGGGCATGGGGACCTACGAGCAGTACTTC. Its translation: CASSRTGMGTYEQYF. Full variable domain (rest looked up from reference TRBV5-5 and TRBJ2-7): DAGVTQSPTHLIKTRGQQVTLRCSPISGHKSVSWYQQVLGQGPQFIFQYYEKEERGRGNFPDRFSARQFPNYSSELNVNALLLGDSALYLCASSRTGMGTYEQYFGPGTRLTVT.

This chain links TRBV18 with TRBJ2-7; D gene ambiguous. This CDR3 comprises 16 residues. Germline CDR1 and CDR2: KGHSH and LQKENI. Trimming left V 3 bases short and J 1 base short, with 16 bases between. CDR3 nucleotide sequence: TGTGCCAGCTCACCCCACCCCCCGATAGGGTCCTACGAGCAGTACTTC. Its translation is CASSPHPPIGSYEQYF.